The 3 T cell receptor beta chains reported below all come from one sample, sequenced in a study of cytomegalovirus exposure and HLA in healthy donors (dated by TCRdb to about 2017). Receptor amplification or capture employed the immunoSEQ multiplex PCR assay. The multiplex PCR relied on a mix of 60 forward primers for TCR Vbeta segments and 13 reverse primers for TCR Jbeta segments. TCRdb took this table from immuneACCESS and kept in-frame rearrangements with V and J called. Such tables lack part of the clones; where checked against another copy, unresolved V genes explain under half of the gap, and the rest is unexplained. The sample data list roughly 160,000 clones, and roughly 80% of these were observed just once. The ten biggest clones cover 5.5% to 8% of the sample. Input material: PBMCs. All receptors come from a woman aged 25 to 39 in good health and CMV-seropositive.

The V call is TRBV5-1, the J call TRBJ1-2; no definite D call. The CDR3 consists of 16 residues. V gave up 4 bases and J gave up 2 bases, with 18 bases separating them. Germline V lookup: CDR1 SGHRS, CDR2 YFSETQ. The CDR3 spells CASSPYYSSVNYGYTF. CDR3 sequence (DNA): TGCGCCAGCAGCCCGTATTACTCCTCCGTCAACTATGGCTACACCTTC.

The chain joins TRBV5-6 to TRBJ2-3; TRBD2 aligns across 10 bases. CDR3 length: 17 residues. Germline V gives CDR1 SGHDT, CDR2 YYEEEE. V was pared by 3 bases and J by 8 bases, with 15 bases of the junction left unmatched. The CDR3 is CASSSIAGGPLSGTQYF. Here the CDR3 DNA reads TGTGCCAGCAGCTCTATAGCGGGGGGCCCCCTTTCGGGTACGCAGTATTTT.

The rearrangement links TRBV9 to TRBJ2-1; 7 nucleotides match TRBD1. With 7 bases clipped from V and 1 base from J, the junction kept 5 bases outside the gene matches. Germline-derived CDR1 and CDR2 are SGDLS and YYNGEE. This CDR3 is built from 14 residues. In DNA, the CDR3 is TGTGCCAGCGGACAGGTGGGATCCTACAATGAGCAGTTCTTC. Protein: CASGQVGSYNEQFF. The full variable domain, with the rest looked up from reference TRBV9 and TRBJ2-1, is DSGVTQTPKHLITATGQRVTLRCSPRSGDLSVYWYQQSLDQGLQFLIQYYNGEERAKGNILERFSAQQFPDLHSELNLSSLELGDSALYFCASGQVGSYNEQFFGPGTRLTVL.